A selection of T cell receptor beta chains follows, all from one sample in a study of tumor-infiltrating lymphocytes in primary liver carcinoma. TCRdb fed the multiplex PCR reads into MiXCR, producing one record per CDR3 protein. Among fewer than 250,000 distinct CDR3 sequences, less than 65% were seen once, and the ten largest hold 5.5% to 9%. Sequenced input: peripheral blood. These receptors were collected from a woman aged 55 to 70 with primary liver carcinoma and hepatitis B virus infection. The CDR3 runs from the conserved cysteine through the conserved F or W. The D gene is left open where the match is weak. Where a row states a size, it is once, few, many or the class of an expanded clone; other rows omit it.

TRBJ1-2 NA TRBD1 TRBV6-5 TGTGCCAGCAGTGACCGCCGGGACAGGGATTATGGCTACACCTTC CASSDRRDRDYGYTF
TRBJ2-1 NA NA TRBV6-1 TGTGCCAGCCGAAACAGGTCCCCCTACAATGAGCAGTTCTTC CASRNRSPYNEQFF
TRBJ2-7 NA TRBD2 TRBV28 TGTGCCAGCAGCCAAAGCGGGAGTCCCTACCAGCAGTGCTTC CASSQSGSPYQQCF
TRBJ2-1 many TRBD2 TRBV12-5 TGTGCTAGTGGTCCGGGACTAGCGGGAGGGTGGGATGAGCAGTTCTTC CASGPGLAGGWDEQFF
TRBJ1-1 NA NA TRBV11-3 TGTGCCAGCAGCTTAGATAATTTGGAGCAGGGTGAAGCTTTCTTT CASSLDNLEQGEAFF
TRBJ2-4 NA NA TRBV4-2 TGTGCCAGCAGCCAAGGGGCCGGTCTCCCCGGTAAAAACATCCAGTACTTC CASSQGAGLPGKNIQYF
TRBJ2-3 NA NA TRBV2 TGTGCCAGCATGGTAGCTGCGGATACGCAGTATTTT CASMVAADTQYF
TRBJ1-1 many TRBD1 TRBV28 TGTGCCAGCAGGGTACAGGGGGTCACTGAAGCTTTCTTT CASRVQGVTEAFF
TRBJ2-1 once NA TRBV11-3 TGTGCCAGCAACAACCAGAGGGCCGCCTACAATGAGCAGTTCTTC CASNNQRAAYNEQFF
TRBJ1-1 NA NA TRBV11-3 TGTGCCAGCAGCCCCTGCCCCGGGAGGAGTCCTGAAGCTTTCTTT CASSPCPGRSPEAFF
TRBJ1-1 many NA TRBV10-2 TGCGCCAGCAGAAGTACGTCTAGGGAAGGGGCTGGAGCTTTCTTT CASRSTSREGAGAFF
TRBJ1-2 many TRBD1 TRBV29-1 TGCAGCGCAACAAAGGGACAGGGACACAACTATGGCTACACCTTC CSATKGQGHNYGYTF
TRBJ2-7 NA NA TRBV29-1 TGCAGCGTTGAAGTTCGGGGCCCCCACGAGAAGTACTTC CSVEVRGPHEKYF
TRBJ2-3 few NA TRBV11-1 TGTGCCAGCAGCTGGAATCGAACAGATACGCAATATTTT CASSWNRTDTQYF
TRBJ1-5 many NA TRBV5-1 TGCGCCAGCAGCTTGGCGTGGATCAATCAGCCCCAGCATTTT CASSLAWINQPQHF
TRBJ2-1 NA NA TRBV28 TGTGCCAGCAGTTCTCTAGTGGGAGGACGGTACAATGAGCAGTTCTTC CASSSLVGGRYNEQFF
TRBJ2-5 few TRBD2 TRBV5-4 TGTGCCAGCAGCTTGGGTGCGGGAGGGCTCCAAGAGACCCAGTACTTC CASSLGAGGLQETQYF
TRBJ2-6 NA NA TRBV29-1 TGCAGCGTTGAAGACAGGGTGGGGGCCGACGTCCCGACTTTC CSVEDRVGADVPTF
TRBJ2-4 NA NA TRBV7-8 TGTGCCAGCAGCTTAACGGGTTCTACCAAAAACATTCAGTACTTC CASSLTGSTKNIQYF
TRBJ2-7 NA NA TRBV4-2 TGTGCCGGCAGCCAAGGGGGACTCGGCTCCTACGTGCAGTACTTC CAGSQGGLGSYVQYF
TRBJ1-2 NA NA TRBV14 TGTACCAGCAGCCACCGGGAGAGGGGCTACACCTTC CTSSHRERGYTF
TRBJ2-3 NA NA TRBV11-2 TGTGCCAGCAGACTACAGGTGGGAGGCGCAGATACGCAGTATTTT CASRLQVGGADTQYF
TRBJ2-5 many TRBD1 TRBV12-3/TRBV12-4 TGTGCCAGCACCCGGGGACAGGGATACTCCCAGTACTTC CASTRGQGYSQYF
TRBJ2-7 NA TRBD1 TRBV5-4 TGTGCCAGCAGCCACAGGGGGCAGTACTACGAGCAGTACTTC CASSHRGQYYEQYF
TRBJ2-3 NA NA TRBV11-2 TGTGCCATCAGCCCCCTAGATGGGAATACGCAGTATTTT CAISPLDGNTQYF
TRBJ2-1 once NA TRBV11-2 TGTACCAGCAGCTTCGGCTACAATGAGCAATTCTTC CTSSFGYNEQFF
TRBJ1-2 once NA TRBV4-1 TGCGCCAGCAGCCAAGGGTTGGCTAGGGGCTACACCTTC CASSQGLARGYTF
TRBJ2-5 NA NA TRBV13 TGTGCCAGCAGCCTTCAAGAGATCCAGTACTTC CASSLQEIQYF
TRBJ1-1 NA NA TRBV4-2 TGTGCCAGCAGGGGGGTATTGGACGCTGAAGCTTTCTTT CASRGVLDAEAFF
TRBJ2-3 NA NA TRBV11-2 TGTGCCAGCAACCCTGGATTAGCAGGCCCAGATACGCAGTATTTT CASNPGLAGPDTQYF
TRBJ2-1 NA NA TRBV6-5 TGTGCCAGCAGGATGGCGGGACCCTGGAATGAGCAGTTCTTC CASRMAGPWNEQFF
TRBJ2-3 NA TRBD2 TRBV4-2 TGTGCCAGCAGCCAAGATTGGACTAGCGGGAGATCGGGCACAGACACGCAGTATTTT CASSQDWTSGRSGTDTQYF
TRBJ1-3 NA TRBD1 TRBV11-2 TGTGCCAGCAGCTTAGTTGGGACAGGGGCTAAAAACACCATATATTTT CASSLVGTGAKNTIYF
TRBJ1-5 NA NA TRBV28 TGTGCCAGCAGAACTGCCGGGGCACGAGTATCTCAGCCCCAGCATTTT CASRTAGARVSQPQHF
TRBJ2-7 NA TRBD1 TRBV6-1 TGTGCCAGCACCTCTTCCGGGACAGGTTGTTACGAGCAGTACTTC CASTSSGTGCYEQYF
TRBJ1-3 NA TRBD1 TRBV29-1 TGCAGCGGGAGGACAGGGCGCTCTGGAAACACCATATATTTT CSGRTGRSGNTIYF
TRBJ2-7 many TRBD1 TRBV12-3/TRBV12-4 TGTGCCAGCAGTCCGGGACAGGGGACCGACGAGCAGTACTTC CASSPGQGTDEQYF
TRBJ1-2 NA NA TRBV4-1 TGCGCCAGCAGCCAAGGTATGGACGGGCCCTATGGCTACACCTTC CASSQGMDGPYGYTF
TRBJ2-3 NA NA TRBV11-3 TGTGGCAGCAGGGTAGGAAGAACCAATACGCGGTATTTT CGSRVGRTNTRYF
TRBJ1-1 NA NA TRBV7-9 TGTGCCAGCACTGGGACCTGGAACACTGAAGTTTTCTTT CASTGTWNTEVFF
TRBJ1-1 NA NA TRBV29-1 TGCAGCGTTGACGGGGAGGGGCCAACGATCATGAACACTGAAGCTTTCTTT CSVDGEGPTIMNTEAFF
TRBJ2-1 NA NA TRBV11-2 TGTGCCAACAGCTTCGGAGTCATGTCCTACAATGAACAGTTCTTC CANSFGVMSYNEQFF
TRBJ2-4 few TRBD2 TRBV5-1 TGCGCCAGCAGCTTGGCCGGCGGGAGGGGTGCCAAAAACATTCAGTACTTC CASSLAGGRGAKNIQYF
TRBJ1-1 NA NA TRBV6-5 TGTGCCAGCAGGCCCCGTCGGGTGGCGCAGACCGCTGAAGCTTTCTTT CASRPRRVAQTAEAFF
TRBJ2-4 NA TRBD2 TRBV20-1 TGCAGTGCTAGAGAACTAGCGGAGTGGAAAGCCAAAAACATTCAGTACTTC CSARELAEWKAKNIQYF
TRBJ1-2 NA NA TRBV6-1 TGTGCCAGCAGTGAAGGAGCAAACTATGGCTACACCTTC CASSEGANYGYTF
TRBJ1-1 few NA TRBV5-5 TGTGCCAGCAGCTTGGGGACTAGAGGGGAAGCTTTCTTT CASSLGTRGEAFF
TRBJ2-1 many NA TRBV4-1 TGCGCCAGCAGCCAAGATCGGGGCACATACAATGAGCAGTTCTTC CASSQDRGTYNEQFF
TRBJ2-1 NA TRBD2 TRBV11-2 TGTGTTAGCAGCTTAGTTGCAGCCTCGGGAGGCGGGTATGAGCAGTTCTTC CVSSLVAASGGGYEQFF
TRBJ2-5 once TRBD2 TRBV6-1 TGTATCAGCGCGGAAGCGCCGGGACTAGGGCAAGAGACCCAGTACTTC CISAEAPGLGQETQYF
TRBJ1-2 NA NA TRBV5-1 TGCGCCAGCAGCCCCAATCCGGATGCCTTGGGCTACACCTTC CASSPNPDALGYTF
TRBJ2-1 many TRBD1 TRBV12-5 TGTGCTAGTGGTTTGGTGACAGGGCGTCAGCAGTTCTTC CASGLVTGRQQFF
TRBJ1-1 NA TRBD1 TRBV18 TGTGCCAGCTCACCGACAGGGCTGAACACCGAAGCTTTCTTT CASSPTGLNTEAFF
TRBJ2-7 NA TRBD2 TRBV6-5 TGTGCCAGCAGTGGACTAGCGGGTAGACGATGGGAGCAGCACTTC CASSGLAGRRWEQHF
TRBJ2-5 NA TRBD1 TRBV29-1 TGTAGCGTTGAATGGGGGACAGGGGAACAAGAGACTCAGTACTTC CSVEWGTGEQETQYF
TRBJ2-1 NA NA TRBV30 TGTGCCTGGAGTGTGCGTGGCAGGAAGGGCTACAATGAGCTGTTCTTC CAWSVRGRKGYNELFF
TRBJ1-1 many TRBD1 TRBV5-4 TGTGCCAGCAGCTTAAGCCAACAGGGGACGAACACTGAAGCTTTCTTT CASSLSQQGTNTEAFF